This T cell receptor beta chain was captured by sequencing in a study of shared clonotypes between healthy human individuals. Using immunoSEQ multiplex PCR, the repertoire was profiled, and TCRdb retains in-frame clones only, with some absent. The sample records some 2,000,000 clones, roughly 96% being singletons. Study findings and constraints: When naive CD4 clonotypes were compared across several donors, around 5% were shared.

Comments on this clone: Its antigen is currently unknown.

The origin of this receptor is a man aged 18 to 30 in good health. The sequencing sample was made of naive CD4+ T cells sorted from blood. Specified subset: CD45RA+ positively selected.

The CDR3 DNA reads as TGTGCCAGCAGCTCCCGGACAGGGGGCGGCTACAATGAGCAGTTCTTC. It encodes CASSSRTGGGYNEQFF. The rearrangement links TRBV9 to TRBJ2-1; 11 bases align to TRBD1. Germline loops: CDR1 SGDLS, CDR2 YYNGEE. Trimming cost V 4 bases and J 3 bases; bases outside gene matches: 6. This CDR3 spans 16 amino acids.